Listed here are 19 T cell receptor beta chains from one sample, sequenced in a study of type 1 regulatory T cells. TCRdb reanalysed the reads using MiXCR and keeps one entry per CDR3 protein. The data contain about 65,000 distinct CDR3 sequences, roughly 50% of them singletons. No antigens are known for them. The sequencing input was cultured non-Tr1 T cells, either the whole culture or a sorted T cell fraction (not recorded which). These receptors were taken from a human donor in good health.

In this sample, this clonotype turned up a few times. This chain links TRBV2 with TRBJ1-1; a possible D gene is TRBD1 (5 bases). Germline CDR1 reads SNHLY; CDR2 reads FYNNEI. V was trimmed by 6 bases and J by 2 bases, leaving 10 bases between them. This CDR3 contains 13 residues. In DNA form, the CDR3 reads TGTGCCAGCAGCGGACACCCCAACACTGAAGCTTTCTTT. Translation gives CASSGHPNTEAFF.

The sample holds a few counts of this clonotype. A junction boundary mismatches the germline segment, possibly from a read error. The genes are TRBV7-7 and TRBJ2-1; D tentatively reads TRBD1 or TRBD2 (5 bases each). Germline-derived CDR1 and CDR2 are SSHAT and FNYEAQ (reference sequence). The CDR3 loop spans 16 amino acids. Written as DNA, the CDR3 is TGTGCTAGCAGCTTAGTCGCAGGCCTGGGGACCAATGAGCAGTTCTTC. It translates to CASSLVAGLGTNEQFF. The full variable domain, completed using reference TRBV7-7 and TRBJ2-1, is GAGVSQSPRYKVTKRGQDVTLRCDPISSHATLYWYQQALGQGPEFLTYFNYEAQPDKSGLPSDRFSAERPEGSISTLTIQRTEQRDSAMYRCASSLVAGLGTNEQFFGPGTRLTVL.

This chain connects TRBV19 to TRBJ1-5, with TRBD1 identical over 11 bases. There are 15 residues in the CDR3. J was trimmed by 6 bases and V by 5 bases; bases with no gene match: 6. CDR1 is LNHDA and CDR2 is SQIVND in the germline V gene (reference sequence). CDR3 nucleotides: TGTGCCAGTAGTTATGGACAGGGGGCAGGTCAGCCCCAGCATTTT. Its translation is CASSYGQGAGQPQHF.

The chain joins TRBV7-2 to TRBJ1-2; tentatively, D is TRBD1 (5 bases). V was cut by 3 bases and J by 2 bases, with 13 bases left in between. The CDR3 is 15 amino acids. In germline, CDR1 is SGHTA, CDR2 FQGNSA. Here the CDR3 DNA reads TGTGCCAGCAGCTTGCAGAGCGGGGGGAACTATGGCTACACCTTC. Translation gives CASSLQSGGNYGYTF.

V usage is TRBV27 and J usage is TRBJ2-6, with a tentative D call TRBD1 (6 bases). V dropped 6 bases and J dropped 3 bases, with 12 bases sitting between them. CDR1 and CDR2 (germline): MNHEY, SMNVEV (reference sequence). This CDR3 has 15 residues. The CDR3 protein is CASRLQGNGANVLTF. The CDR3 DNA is TGTGCCAGCAGGCTACAGGGAAATGGGGCCAACGTCCTGACTTTC. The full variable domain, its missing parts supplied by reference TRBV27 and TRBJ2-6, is EAQVTQNPRYLITVTGKKLTVTCSQNMNHEYMSWYRQDPGLGLRQIYYSMNVEVTDKGDVPEGYKVSRKEKRNFPLILESPSPNQTSLYFCASRLQGNGANVLTFGAGSRLTVL.

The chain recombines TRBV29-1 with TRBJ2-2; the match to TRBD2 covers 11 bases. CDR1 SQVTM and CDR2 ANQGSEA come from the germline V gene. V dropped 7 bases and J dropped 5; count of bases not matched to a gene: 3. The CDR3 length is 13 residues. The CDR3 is CSAVAGGTGELFF. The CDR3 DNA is TGCAGCGCCGTAGCGGGGGGGACCGGGGAGCTGTTTTTT.

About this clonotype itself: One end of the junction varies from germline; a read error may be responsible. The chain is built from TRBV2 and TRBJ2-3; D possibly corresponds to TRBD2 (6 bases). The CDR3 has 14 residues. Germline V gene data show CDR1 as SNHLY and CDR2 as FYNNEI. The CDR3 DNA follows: TGTGCCAGCAGTGGGGGACTCACGACAGATATGCAGTATTTT. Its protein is CASSGGLTTDMQYF.

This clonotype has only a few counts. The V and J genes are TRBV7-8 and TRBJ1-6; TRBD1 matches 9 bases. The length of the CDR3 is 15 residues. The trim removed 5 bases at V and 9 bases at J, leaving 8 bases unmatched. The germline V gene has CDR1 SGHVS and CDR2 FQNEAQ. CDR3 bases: TGTGCCAGCAGCGACCGGGACAGGGTTCTTTCACCCCTCCACTTT. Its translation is CASSDRDRVLSPLHF.

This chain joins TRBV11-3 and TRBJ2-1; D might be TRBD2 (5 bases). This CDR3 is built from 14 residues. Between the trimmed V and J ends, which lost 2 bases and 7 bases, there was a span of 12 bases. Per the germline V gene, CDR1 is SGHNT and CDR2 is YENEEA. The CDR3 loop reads CASSLILAGNEQFF. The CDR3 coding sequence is TGTGCCAGCAGCTTAATCCTAGCTGGAAATGAGCAGTTCTTC.

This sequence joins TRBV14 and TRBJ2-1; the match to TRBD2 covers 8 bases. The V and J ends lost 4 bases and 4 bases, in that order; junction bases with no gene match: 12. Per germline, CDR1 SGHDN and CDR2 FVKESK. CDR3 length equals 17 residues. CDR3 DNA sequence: TGTGCCAGCAGCCCCGGCGCGGGGGGCTGGGGGTACAATGAGCAGTTCTTC. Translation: CASSPGAGGWGYNEQFF.

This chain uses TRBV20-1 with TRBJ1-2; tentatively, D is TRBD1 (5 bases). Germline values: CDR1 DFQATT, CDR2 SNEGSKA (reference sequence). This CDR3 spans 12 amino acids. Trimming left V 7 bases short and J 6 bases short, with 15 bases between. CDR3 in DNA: TGCAGTGTAGCCCGGGGGGTCGATGGCTACACCTTC. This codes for CSVARGVDGYTF.

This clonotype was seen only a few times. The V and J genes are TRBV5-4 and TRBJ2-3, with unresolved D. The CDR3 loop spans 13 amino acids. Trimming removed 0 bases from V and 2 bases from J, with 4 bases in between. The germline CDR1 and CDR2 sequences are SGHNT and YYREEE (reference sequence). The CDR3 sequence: CASSLVDTDTQYF. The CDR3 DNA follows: TGTGCCAGCAGCTTGGTAGACACAGATACGCAGTATTTT.

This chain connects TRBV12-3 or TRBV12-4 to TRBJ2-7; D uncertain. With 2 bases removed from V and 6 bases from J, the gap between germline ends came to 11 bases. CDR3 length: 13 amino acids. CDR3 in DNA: TGTGCCAGCAGTTTATTATCGAGTGGCGAGCAGTACTTC. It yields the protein CASSLLSSGEQYF.

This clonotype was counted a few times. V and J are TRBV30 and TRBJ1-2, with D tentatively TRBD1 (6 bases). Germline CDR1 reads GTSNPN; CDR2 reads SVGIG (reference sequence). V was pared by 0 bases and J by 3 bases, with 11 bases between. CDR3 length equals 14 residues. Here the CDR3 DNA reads TGTGCCTGGAGTGTACGGGGGGCGGACTATGGCTACACCTTC. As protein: CAWSVRGADYGYTF.

CDR3 sequence: CASRTVSYEQYF. CDR3 DNA: TGTGCCAGCAGGACAGTCTCCTACGAGCAGTACTTC. V is TRBV6-2 or TRBV6-3 and J is TRBJ2-7; D possibly corresponds to TRBD1 (5 bases). CDR3 length: 12 residues. Trimming stripped 6 bases from V and 0 bases from J, with 6 bases between. Germline CDR1 is MNHEY and CDR2 is SVGEGT.

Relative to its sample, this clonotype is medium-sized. Written as DNA, the CDR3 is TGTGCCAGCAGAGCGGACAGGGCGGGCTACGAGCAGTACTTC. It codes for CASRADRAGYEQYF. This sequence joins TRBV6-5 and TRBJ2-7; TRBD1 agrees at 8 bases. V shed 6 bases, J shed 3 bases, and the junction held 7 bases outside the gene matches. Per germline, CDR1 MNHEY and CDR2 SVGAGI. CDR3 length: 14 amino acids.

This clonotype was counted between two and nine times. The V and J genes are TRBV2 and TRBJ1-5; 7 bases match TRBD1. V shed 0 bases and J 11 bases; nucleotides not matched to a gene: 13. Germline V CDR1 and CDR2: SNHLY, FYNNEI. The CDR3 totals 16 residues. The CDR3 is CASSEAGTVQSVTQHF. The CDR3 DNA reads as TGTGCCAGCAGTGAAGCCGGGACAGTACAATCAGTGACCCAGCATTTT.

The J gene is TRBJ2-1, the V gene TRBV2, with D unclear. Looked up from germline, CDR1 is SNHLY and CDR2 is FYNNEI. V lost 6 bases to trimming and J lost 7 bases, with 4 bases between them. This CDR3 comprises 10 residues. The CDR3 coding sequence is TGTGCCAGCAGCGGGAATGAGCAGTTCTTC. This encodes CASSGNEQFF.

CDR3 amino acids: CASSQTLEGSYTF. Written as DNA, the CDR3 is TGTGCCAGCAGTCAAACATTGGAGGGGAGCTACACCTTC. This rearrangement joins TRBV12-3 or TRBV12-4 to TRBJ1-2; tentatively, D is TRBD1 (5 bases). The CDR3 runs 13 residues. V shed 5 bases and J shed 9 bases, with 16 bases lying between them.